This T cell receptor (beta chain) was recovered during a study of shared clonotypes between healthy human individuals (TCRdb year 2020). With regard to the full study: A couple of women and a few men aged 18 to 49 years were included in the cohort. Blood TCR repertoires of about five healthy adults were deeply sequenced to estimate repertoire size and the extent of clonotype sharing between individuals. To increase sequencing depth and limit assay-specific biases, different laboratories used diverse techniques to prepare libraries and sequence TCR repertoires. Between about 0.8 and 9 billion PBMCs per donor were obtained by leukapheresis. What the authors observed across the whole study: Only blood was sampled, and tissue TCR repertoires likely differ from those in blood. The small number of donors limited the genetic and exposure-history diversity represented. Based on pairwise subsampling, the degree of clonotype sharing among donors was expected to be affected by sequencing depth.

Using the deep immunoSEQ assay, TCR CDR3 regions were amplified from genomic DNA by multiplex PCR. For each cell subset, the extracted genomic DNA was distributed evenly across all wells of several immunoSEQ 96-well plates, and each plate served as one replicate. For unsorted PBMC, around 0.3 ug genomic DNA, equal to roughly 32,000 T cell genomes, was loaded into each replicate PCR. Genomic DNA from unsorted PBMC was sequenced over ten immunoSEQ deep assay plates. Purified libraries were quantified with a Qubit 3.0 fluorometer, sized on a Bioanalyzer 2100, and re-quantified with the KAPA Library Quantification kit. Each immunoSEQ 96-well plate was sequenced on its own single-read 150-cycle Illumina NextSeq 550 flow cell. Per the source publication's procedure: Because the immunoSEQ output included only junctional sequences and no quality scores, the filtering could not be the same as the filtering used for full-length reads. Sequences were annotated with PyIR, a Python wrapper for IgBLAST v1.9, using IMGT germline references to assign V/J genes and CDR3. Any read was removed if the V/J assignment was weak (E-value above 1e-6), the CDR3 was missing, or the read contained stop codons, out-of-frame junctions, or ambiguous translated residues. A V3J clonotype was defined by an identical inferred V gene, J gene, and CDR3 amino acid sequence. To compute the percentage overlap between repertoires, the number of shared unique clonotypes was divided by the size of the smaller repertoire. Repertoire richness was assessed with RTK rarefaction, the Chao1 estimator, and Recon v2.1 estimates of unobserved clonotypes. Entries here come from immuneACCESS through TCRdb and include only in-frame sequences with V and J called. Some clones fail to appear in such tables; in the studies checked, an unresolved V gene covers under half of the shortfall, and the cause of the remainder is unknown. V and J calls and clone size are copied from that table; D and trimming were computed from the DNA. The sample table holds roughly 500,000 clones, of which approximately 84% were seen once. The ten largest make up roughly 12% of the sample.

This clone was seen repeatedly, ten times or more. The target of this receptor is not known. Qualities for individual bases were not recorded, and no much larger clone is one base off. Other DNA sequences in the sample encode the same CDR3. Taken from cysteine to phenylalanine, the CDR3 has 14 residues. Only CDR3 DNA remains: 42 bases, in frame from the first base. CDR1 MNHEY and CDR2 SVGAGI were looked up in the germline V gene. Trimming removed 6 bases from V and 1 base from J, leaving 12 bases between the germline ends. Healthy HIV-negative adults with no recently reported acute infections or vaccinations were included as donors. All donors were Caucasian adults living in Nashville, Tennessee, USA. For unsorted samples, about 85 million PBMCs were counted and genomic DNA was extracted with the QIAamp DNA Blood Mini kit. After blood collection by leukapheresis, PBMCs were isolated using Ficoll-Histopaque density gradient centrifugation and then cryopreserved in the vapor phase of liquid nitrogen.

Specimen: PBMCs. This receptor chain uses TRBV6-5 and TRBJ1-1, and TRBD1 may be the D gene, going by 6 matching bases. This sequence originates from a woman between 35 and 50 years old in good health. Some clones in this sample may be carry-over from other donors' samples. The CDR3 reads CASRPGTRNTEAFF. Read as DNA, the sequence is TGTGCCAGCAGGCCCGGGACAAGGAACACTGAAGCTTTCTTT.